This TCR beta chain was identified in a study of blood T cell repertoires in COVID-19. The CDR3 covers 12 residues. V gave up 6 bases and J gave up 2 bases, with 7 bases separating them. In germline, CDR1 is MDHEN, CDR2 SYDVKM. Grouping used clinical history reported by participants in a survey and questionnaire. Under the authors' procedure: Amplification with reference gene primers provided the estimates of nucleated cell counts. Profiling relied on immunoSEQ multiplex PCR, and the TCRdb table lists in-frame clones only, not all of them. Clone size and V and J calls were adopted from that table, with D and trimming inferred from the DNA. There are about 160,000 clones in the sample; roughly 84% occur only once, and around 18% lies in the top ten.

The sample taken for sequencing was PBMCs or T cells enriched from blood (not recorded which). This rearrangement joins TRBV28 to TRBJ1-2, with D hard to call. The sequence was obtained from a man aged 60 to 75 who had recovered from COVID-19. This CDR3 is CASRAVNYGYTF. The CDR3 DNA reads TGTGCCAGCAGAGCGGTGAACTATGGCTACACCTTC.